This TCR beta chain appears in the sequencing data of a study of vaccination effects on CD4 cells after COVID-19. Study in general: The participants, recipients of two vaccine doses, got either BNT162b2 or mRNA-1273.

With respect to this clone: Its target is unknown.

Notes on the study in general: Clones induced by infection and by vaccine showed marked clonal contraction late after vaccination.

Produced via immunoSEQ multiplex PCR; TCRdb's table is partial and in-frame only. The data contain about 65,000 clones, around 77% of them singletons. Antigen-specific CD4+ T cells were expanded with viral peptide pools in the ViraFEST assay before sequencing. The culture ran for 10 days, and then CD4+ T cells were isolated. Vaccine recipients, nucleocapsid antibody negative, had no prior SARS-CoV-2 infection. In the cultures, half the medium was exchanged for IL-2 medium on days 3 and 7. Trimming shortened V by 5 bases and J by 1 base, and 9 bases separated the two germline ends. The CDR3 runs 14 residues. CDR1 is LNHDA and CDR2 is SQIVND in the germline V gene (reference sequence).

The specimen was CD4+ T cells from PBMCs cultured with HCoV-NL63 spike peptides, collected before COVID-19 vaccination. The V and J genes are TRBV19 and TRBJ2-1; possible D gene TRBD2, 5 bases. The TCR sequence derives from a human donor who received a COVID-19 vaccine. DNA for the CDR3: TGTGCCAGTAGTGGTAGCGTTTCCTACAATGAGCAGTTCTTC. As protein: CASSGSVSYNEQFF. The variable domain in full, completed from reference TRBV19 and TRBJ2-1, reads DGGITQSPKYLFRKEGQNVTLSCEQNLNHDAMYWYRQDPGQGLRLIYYSQIVNDFQKGDIAEGYSVSREKKESFPLTVTSAQKNPTAFYLCASSGSVSYNEQFFGPGTRLTVL.